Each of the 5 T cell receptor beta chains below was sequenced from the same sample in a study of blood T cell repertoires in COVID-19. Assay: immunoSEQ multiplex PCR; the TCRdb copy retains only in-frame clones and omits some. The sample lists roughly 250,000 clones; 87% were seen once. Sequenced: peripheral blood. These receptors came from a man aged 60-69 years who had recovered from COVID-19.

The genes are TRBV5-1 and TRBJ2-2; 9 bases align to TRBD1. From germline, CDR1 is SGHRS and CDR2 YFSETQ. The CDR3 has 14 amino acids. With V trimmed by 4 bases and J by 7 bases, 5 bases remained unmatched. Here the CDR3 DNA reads TGCGCCAGCAGCCTGGGACAGGGAATCGGGGAGCTGTTTTTT. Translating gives CASSLGQGIGELFF.

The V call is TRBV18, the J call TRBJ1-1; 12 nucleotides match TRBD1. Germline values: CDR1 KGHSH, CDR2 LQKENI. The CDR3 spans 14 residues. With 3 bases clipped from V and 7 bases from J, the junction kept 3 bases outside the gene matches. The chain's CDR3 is CASSPGTGGFEAFF. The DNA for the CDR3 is TGTGCCAGCTCACCCGGGACAGGGGGCTTTGAAGCTTTCTTT. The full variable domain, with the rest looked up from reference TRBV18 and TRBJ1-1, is NAGVMQNPRHLVRRRGQEARLRCSPMKGHSHVYWYRQLPEEGLKFMVYLQKENIIDESGMPKERFSAEFPKEGPSILRIQQVVRGDSAAYFCASSPGTGGFEAFFGQGTRLTVV.

This chain's CDR3 is CSASGGQGSQPQHF. For the CDR3, the DNA is TGCAGTGCTAGTGGGGGCCAGGGAAGTCAGCCCCAGCATTTT. The chain couples TRBV20-1 to TRBJ1-5; TRBD1 is a possible D gene (6 bases). V dropped 3 bases and J dropped 6 bases, with 15 bases sitting between them. The length of the CDR3 is 14 residues. Germline V gene lookup returns CDR1 DFQATT and CDR2 SNEGSKA (reference sequence).

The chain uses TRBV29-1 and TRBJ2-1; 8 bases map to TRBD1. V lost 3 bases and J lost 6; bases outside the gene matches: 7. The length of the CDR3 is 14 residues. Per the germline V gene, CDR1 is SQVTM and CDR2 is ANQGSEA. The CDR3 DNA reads TGCAGCGTTGACCAGGGGGCCCATGTCAATGAGCAGTTCTTC. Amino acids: CSVDQGAHVNEQFF.

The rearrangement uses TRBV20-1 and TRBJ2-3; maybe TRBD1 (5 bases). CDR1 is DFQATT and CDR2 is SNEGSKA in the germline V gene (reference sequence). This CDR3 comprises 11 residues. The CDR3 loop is CRVDRTDTQYF. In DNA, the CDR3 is TGCAGGGTAGACAGAACAGATACGCAGTATTTT.